Presented here are 19 T cell receptor beta chains from one specimen sequenced in a study of T-cell memory formation after mild COVID-19. TCRdb re-called the 5' RACE reads with MiXCR, one entry per CDR3 protein. The table includes almost 550,000 distinct CDR3 sequences, approximately 20% detected once. Sample: PBMCs or a T cell subset sorted from them (not recorded which). These receptors were obtained from an adult woman who had mild COVID-19 (a few samples of this study predate the infection). Cell type and time point are not known.

The chain employs TRBV6-2 or TRBV6-3 and TRBJ2-7; D might be TRBD1 or TRBD2, each matching 5 bases. Germline-derived CDR1 and CDR2 are MNHEY and SVGEGT. CDR3 length: 11 amino acids. V lost 3 bases and J 12 bases, leaving 12 bases between the germline ends. The CDR3 nucleotides read TGTGCCAGCAGTTATGGGACCGATCCGTACTTC. Its translation is CASSYGTDPYF.

The chain has TRBV10-3 and TRBJ2-3; D perhaps matches TRBD1 (7 bases). Trimming cost V 4 bases and J 7 bases, with 15 bases left between them. Looked up from germline, CDR1 is ENHRY and CDR2 is SYGVKD. The CDR3 sequence is 14 residues long. The CDR3 coding sequence is TGTGCCATCAGTGGGGAGGACAGGCCAAATACGCAGTATTTT. Its protein product is CAISGEDRPNTQYF.

The sample holds a few counts of this clonotype. The chain is built from TRBV20-1 and TRBJ2-3; TRBD2 aligns across 9 bases. Germline loops: CDR1 DFQATT, CDR2 SNEGSKA (reference sequence). The J segment lost 3 bases and the V segment lost 6 bases, leaving 4 bases of the junction unmatched. This CDR3 has 13 residues. CDR3 protein: CSAILAGTDTQYF. CDR3 bases: TGCAGTGCAATTCTAGCGGGAACAGATACGCAGTATTTT.

The genes are TRBV10-3 and TRBJ2-1; 8 bases match TRBD2. Germline lookup yields CDR1 ENHRY and CDR2 SYGVKD. This CDR3 region has 14 residues. V shed 5 bases, J shed 1 base, and the junction held 1 base outside the gene matches. The CDR3: CAISTSGSYNEQFF. The DNA of the CDR3 is TGTGCCATCAGTACTAGCGGTTCCTACAATGAGCAGTTCTTC.

This clonotype has just a few counts. The genes are TRBV7-9 and TRBJ1-4; D gene ambiguous. There are 14 residues in the CDR3. Trimming shortened V by 2 bases and J by 7 bases, and 11 bases separated the two germline ends. The germline V gene encodes CDR1 SEHNR and CDR2 FQNEAQ (reference sequence). The DNA of the CDR3 is TGTGCCAGCAGCTTACAAGGAAAGAGTGAAAAACTGTTTTTT. This sequence encodes CASSLQGKSEKLFF.

The chain recombines TRBV24-1 with TRBJ1-2; no definite D call. V was shortened by 5 bases and J by 5 bases, with 14 bases between the two germline ends. Germline CDR1 is KGHDR and CDR2 is SFDVKD. This CDR3 spans 14 amino acids. The chain's CDR3 is CATSGSHVLYGYTF. The CDR3 nucleotides read TGTGCCACCAGTGGTTCACATGTACTGTATGGCTACACCTTC.

This clonotype was picked up a small number of times. The CDR3 region is CASSYSGRQGSPLHF. As DNA, the CDR3 is TGTGCCAGCAGTTACTCAGGCAGGCAAGGTTCACCCCTCCACTTT. The chain joins TRBV6-5 to TRBJ1-6; D remains unclear. V was pared by 0 bases and J by 9 bases, with 12 bases between. CDR1 and CDR2 from the germline V gene are MNHEY and SVGAGI. This CDR3 has 15 residues.

This chain links TRBV18 with TRBJ2-5, with 7 bases fitting TRBD1. V gave up 3 bases and J gave up 7 bases; unmatched junction bases: 11. Germline V CDR1 and CDR2: KGHSH, LQKENI. CDR3 length: 15 amino acids. The CDR3 DNA reads as TGTGCCAGCTCACCGGAACAGGGGAGTGTGGGGACCCAGTACTTC. This codes for CASSPEQGSVGTQYF.

J is TRBJ2-3 and V is TRBV12-3 or TRBV12-4, with 14 bases fitting TRBD2. J gave up 8 bases and V 6 bases, and 1 base lay outside the gene matches. The CDR3 loop spans 13 amino acids. The CDR3 reads CASRGTSGGTQYF. The CDR3 bases are TGTGCCAGCAGAGGGACTAGCGGGGGTACGCAGTATTTT.

This clonotype was seen a handful of times. This chain joins TRBV20-1 and TRBJ1-4; 8 nucleotides match TRBD1. The germline CDR1 and CDR2 sequences are DFQATT and SNEGSKA (reference sequence). J lost 3 bases, V lost 7 bases, and 19 bases had no gene match. This CDR3 is built from 18 residues. Here the CDR3 reads CSVPSRGQGFVANEKLFF. CDR3 in DNA: TGCAGTGTCCCTTCCAGAGGACAGGGTTTCGTGGCTAATGAAAAACTGTTTTTT.

The chain joins TRBV19 to TRBJ2-1; 14 bases fit TRBD2. The CDR3 runs to 16 residues. The V gene end was trimmed by 5 bases and the J gene end by 7 bases; junction bases not matched to a gene: 7. Germline CDR1 is LNHDA and CDR2 is SQIVND (reference sequence). The CDR3 spells CASSFRGTSGRNEQFF. The CDR3 nucleotides are TGTGCCAGTAGTTTTCGCGGGACTAGCGGGAGAAATGAGCAGTTCTTC.

A few counts support this clonotype. The chain employs TRBV7-9 and TRBJ2-1, with D perhaps matching TRBD2 (6 bases). CDR3 size: 15 residues. Trimming cost V 5 bases and J 1 base, with 12 bases left between them. CDR1 and CDR2 from the germline V gene are SEHNR and FQNEAQ (reference sequence). For the CDR3, the DNA is TGTGCCAGCAGCACCCGGGGACTTTCCTACAATGAGCAGTTCTTC. It translates to CASSTRGLSYNEQFF.

This clonotype was picked up a small number of times. The chain recombines TRBV11-3 with TRBJ2-1, with D perhaps assigned TRBD1 or TRBD2 (5 bases each). With 5 bases removed from V and 7 bases from J, the gap between germline ends came to 18 bases. Germline-derived CDR1 and CDR2 are SGHNT and YENEEA. The CDR3 covers 15 residues. The CDR3 loop is CASSLQGRDGNEQFF. The DNA of the CDR3 is TGTGCCAGCAGCCTCCAGGGCAGGGACGGGAATGAGCAGTTCTTC.

V gene TRBV12-3 or TRBV12-4 combines with J gene TRBJ2-1; tentatively, D is TRBD2 (5 bases). The CDR3 contains 12 residues. V was pared by 2 bases and J by 7 bases, with 6 bases between. This CDR3 is CASSLWENEQFF. CDR3 nucleotides: TGTGCCAGCAGTTTATGGGAGAATGAGCAGTTCTTC.

Only a few counts were recorded for this clonotype. The rearrangement joins TRBV4-3 to TRBJ2-1; D not certain. CDR1 and CDR2 from the germline V gene are LGHNA and YSLEER. Trimming removed 1 base at V and 0 bases at J, with 7 bases between. This CDR3 contains 15 residues. The CDR3 nucleotides are TGCGCCAGCAGCCAAGTCGCCAGCTCCTACAATGAGCAGTTCTTC. The encoded protein is CASSQVASSYNEQFF.

The sample holds a few counts of this clonotype. The chain uses TRBV7-4 and TRBJ2-1, with D perhaps matching TRBD1 (6 bases). This CDR3 has 14 amino acids. Trimming took 6 bases from V and 6 from J, leaving 15 bases between them. Germline-derived CDR1 and CDR2 are SGHVT and SQSDAQ. The CDR3 nucleotides are TGTGCCAGCAGTATCAGGGGAATGGGCAATGAGCAGTTCTTC. Translating gives CASSIRGMGNEQFF.

The chain is built from TRBV19 and TRBJ2-4, with D unclear. The CDR3 totals 15 residues. Germline V gene sequence: CDR1 LNHDA, CDR2 SQIVND (reference sequence). Trimming stripped 6 bases from V and 1 base from J, with 13 bases between. CDR3 amino acids: CASRDVGFAKNIQYF. CDR3 bases: TGTGCCAGTAGGGACGTAGGATTCGCCAAAAACATTCAGTACTTC.

This clonotype has a handful of counts. The chain is built from TRBV7-9 and TRBJ2-7, with D tentatively TRBD1 or TRBD2 (5 bases each). Germline loops: CDR1 SEHNR, CDR2 FQNEAQ (reference sequence). Trimming took off 2 bases at V and 7 bases at J, with 15 bases between the two ends. The CDR3 is 14 residues long. The CDR3: CASSLRGALREQYF. CDR3 nucleotide sequence: TGTGCCAGCAGCTTAAGGGGAGCCTTACGGGAGCAGTACTTC.

This clonotype appeared a few times. CDR3 in amino acids: CAIRLAGGVGTGELFF. Written as DNA, the CDR3 is TGTGCCATCAGACTAGCGGGAGGGGTCGGCACCGGGGAGCTGTTTTTT. The genes are TRBV10-3 and TRBJ2-2; 13 nucleotides agree with TRBD2. CDR1 is ENHRY, CDR2 SYGVKD, per germline. The junction had 5 bases not matched to a gene; V was cut back by 6 bases and J by 4 bases. The CDR3 consists of 16 residues.